The rows below give T cell receptor beta chains drawn from one sample of a study of beta chain features in type 1 diabetes. TCRdb's table, derived via immunoSEQ multiplex PCR, lists solely in-frame clones and lacks some. The sample yields hundreds of thousands of clones, approximately 10% seen once. Sequencing was carried out using naive CD4+ T cells from blood. The receptors were gathered from a woman between 18 and 29 years old in good health. The CDR3 runs from the conserved cysteine through the conserved F or W. D genes are given only for firm matches.

CDR3aa | v_gene | d_gene
CASSPTARQNTEAFF | TRBV18 | NA
CASSQRLGGYEQYF | TRBV13 | NA
CASSGGTEYGYTF | TRBV14 | TRBD1
CASSQDSAGTNEQFF | TRBV4-2 | NA
CTSSQDYRGTGWVSDEQYF | TRBV1 | NA
CASRDGTANYGYTF | TRBV7-9 | NA
CASSLGQLFGQETQYF | TRBV9 | NA
CASSFENIGNTIYF | TRBV7-9 | NA
CASSLVPLYEQYF | TRBV7-9 | NA
CASTQLAGTNTGELFF | TRBV4-2 | TRBD2
CSGHWATEAFF | TRBV29-1 | NA
CASSPSAGIAKNIQYF | TRBV6-6 | NA
CASIPKTANTGELFF | TRBV19 | NA
CASSPGTPLFRELFF | TRBV4-3 | NA
CASSSTGVNEQFF | TRBV7-7 | NA
CASSIRDRGHTQYF | TRBV7-2 | TRBD1
CASSRLAGRQETQYF | TRBV11-3 | TRBD2
CAWSSQGYTEAFF | TRBV30 | NA
CASSQDRNQPQHF | TRBV2 | NA
CASSPTSDGYTF | TRBV9 | NA
CAGRASGEAYGYTF | TRBV28 | NA
CASSQVPPGGLNTDTQYF | TRBV4-3 | TRBD2
CASSRLTEPYGYTF | TRBV4-3 | NA
CASSVASGPSYEQYF | TRBV9 | TRBD2
CASSPWDKYNEQFF | TRBV14 | NA
CASSLAPGTGYNQPQHF | TRBV7-9 | TRBD1
CASRQLGANVLTF | TRBV6-5 | NA
CSVPQLSIGYTF | TRBV29-1 | NA
CASSQVGRDRKNIQYF | TRBV4-1 | TRBD1
CAISESWRDTQYF | TRBV10-3 | NA
CSVEKGARNTEAFF | TRBV29-1 | NA
CASLKTPFGEAFF | TRBV5-1 | NA
CASSLSGELFF | TRBV7-2 | NA
CASSLGGWTEAFF | TRBV7-9 | NA
CASSVSYNEQFF | TRBV2 | NA
CAIGQSDEQYF | TRBV10-3 | NA
CSVVRQANTEAFF | TRBV29-1 | NA
CASSVDEGTSRAFF | TRBV9 | NA
CASSYSGRVNYGYTF | TRBV6-5 | NA
CASSPDRGETQYF | TRBV7-2 | TRBD1
CASSQTAGELFF | TRBV14 | NA
CAWSLQGRSDSNTEAFF | TRBV30 | NA